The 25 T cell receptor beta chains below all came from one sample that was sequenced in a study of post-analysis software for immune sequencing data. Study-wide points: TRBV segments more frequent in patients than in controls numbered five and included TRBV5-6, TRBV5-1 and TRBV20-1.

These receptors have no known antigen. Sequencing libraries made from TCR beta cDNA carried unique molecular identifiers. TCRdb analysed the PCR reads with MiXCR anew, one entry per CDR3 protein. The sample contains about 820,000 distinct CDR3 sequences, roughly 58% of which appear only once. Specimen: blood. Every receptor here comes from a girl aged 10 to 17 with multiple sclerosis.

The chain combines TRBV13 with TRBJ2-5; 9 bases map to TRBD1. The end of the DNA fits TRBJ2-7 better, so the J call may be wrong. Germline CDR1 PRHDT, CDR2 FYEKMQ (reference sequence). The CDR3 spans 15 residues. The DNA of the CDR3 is TGTGCCAGCAGCCAAATACAGGGGGCGCATCACGAGCAGTACTTC. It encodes CASSQIQGAHHEQYF.

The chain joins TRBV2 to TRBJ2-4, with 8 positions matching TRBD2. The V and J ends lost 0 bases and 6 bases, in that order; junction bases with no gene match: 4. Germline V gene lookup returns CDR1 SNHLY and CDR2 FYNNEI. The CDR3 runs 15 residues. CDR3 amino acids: CASSEAERGGNIQYF. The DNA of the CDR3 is TGTGCCAGCAGTGAAGCGGAACGGGGGGGAAACATTCAGTACTTC.

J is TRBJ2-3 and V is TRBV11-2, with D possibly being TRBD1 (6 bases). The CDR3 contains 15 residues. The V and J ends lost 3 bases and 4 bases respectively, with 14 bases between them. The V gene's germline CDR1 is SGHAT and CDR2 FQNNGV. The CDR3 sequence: CASSFSSGVSDTQYF. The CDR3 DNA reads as TGTGCCAGCAGCTTTTCCTCAGGGGTCTCAGATACGCAGTATTTT. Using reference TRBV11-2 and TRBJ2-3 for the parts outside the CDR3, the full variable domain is EAGVAQSPRYKIIEKRQSVAFWCNPISGHATLYWYQQILGQGPKLLIQFQNNGVVDDSQLPKDRFSAERLKGVDSTLKIQPAKLEDSAVYLCASSFSSGVSDTQYFGPGTRLTVL.

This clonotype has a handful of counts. The CDR3 region is CASSRFPAGETYNEQFF. For the CDR3, the DNA is TGCGCCAGCAGCCGGTTCCCCGCGGGGGAAACCTACAATGAGCAGTTCTTC. The chain combines TRBV5-1 with TRBJ2-1; 7 bases match TRBD2. Germline V gene sequence: CDR1 SGHRS, CDR2 YFSETQ. J lost 2 bases, V lost 4 bases, and 12 bases had no gene match. This CDR3 region has 17 residues.

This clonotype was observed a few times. The CDR3 loop is CAISESVGGKYGYTF. In DNA, the CDR3 is TGTGCCATCAGTGAGTCGGTAGGGGGCAAGTATGGCTACACCTTC. The rearrangement joins TRBV10-3 to TRBJ1-2; 7 positions match TRBD1. CDR1 and CDR2 (germline): ENHRY, SYGVKD. There are 15 residues in the CDR3. The junction had 6 bases not matched to a gene; V was cut back by 0 bases and J by 5 bases.

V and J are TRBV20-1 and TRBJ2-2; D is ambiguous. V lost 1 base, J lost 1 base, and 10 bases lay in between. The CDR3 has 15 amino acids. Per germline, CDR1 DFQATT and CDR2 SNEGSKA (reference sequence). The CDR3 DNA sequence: TGCAGTGCTAGAGCATATAGCTTGAACACCGGGGAGCTGTTTTTT. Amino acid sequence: CSARAYSLNTGELFF.

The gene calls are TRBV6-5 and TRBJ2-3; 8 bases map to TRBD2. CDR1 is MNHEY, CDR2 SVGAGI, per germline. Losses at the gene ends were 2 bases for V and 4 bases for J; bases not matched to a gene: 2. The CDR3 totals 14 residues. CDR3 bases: TGTGCCAGCAGTTACGCGGGACTAGCAGATACGCAGTATTTT. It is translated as CASSYAGLADTQYF.

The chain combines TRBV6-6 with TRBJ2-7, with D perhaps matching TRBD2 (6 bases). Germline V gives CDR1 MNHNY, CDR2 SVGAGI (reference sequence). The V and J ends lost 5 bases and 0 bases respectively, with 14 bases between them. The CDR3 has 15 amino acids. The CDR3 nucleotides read TGTGCCAGCAGTACCCGGGACTCCCTCTCCTACGAGCAGTACTTC. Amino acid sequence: CASSTRDSLSYEQYF.

The CDR3 protein is CASSLGPGISYGYTF. For the CDR3, the DNA is TGCGCCAGCAGCTTGGGACCGGGAATTTCTTATGGCTACACCTTC. The V and J genes are TRBV5-1 and TRBJ1-2; D gene uncertain. The germline V gene has CDR1 SGHRS and CDR2 YFSETQ. The CDR3 sequence is 15 residues long. Trimming removed 0 bases from V and 5 bases from J, with 14 bases in between.

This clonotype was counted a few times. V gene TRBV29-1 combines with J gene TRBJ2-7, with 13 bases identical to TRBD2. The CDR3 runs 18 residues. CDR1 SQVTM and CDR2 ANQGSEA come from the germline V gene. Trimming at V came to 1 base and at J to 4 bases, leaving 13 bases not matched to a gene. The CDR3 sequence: CSVEVRGPGTSGTYEQYF. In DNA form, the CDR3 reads TGCAGCGTTGAAGTTCGGGGACCTGGGACTAGCGGGACGTACGAGCAGTACTTC.

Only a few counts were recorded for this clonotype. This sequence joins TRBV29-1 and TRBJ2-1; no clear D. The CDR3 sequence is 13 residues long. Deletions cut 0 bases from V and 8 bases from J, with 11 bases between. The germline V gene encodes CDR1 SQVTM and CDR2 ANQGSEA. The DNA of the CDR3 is TGCAGCGTTGAAGATCAGCGAGCTGATGAGCAGTTCTTC. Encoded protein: CSVEDQRADEQFF.

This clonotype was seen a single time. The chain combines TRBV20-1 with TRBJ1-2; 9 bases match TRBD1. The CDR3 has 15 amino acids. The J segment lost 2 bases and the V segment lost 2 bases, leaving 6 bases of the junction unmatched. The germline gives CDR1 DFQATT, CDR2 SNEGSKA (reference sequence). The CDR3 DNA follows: TGCAGTGCTAGATCTCAGACAGGGGGAAACTATGGCTACACCTTC. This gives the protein CSARSQTGGNYGYTF.

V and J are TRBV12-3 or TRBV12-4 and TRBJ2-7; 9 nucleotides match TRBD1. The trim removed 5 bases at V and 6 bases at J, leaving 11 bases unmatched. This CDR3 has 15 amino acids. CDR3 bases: TGTGCCAGCAGTCGAACAGGGGGCGCGTCTCGCGAGCAGTACTTC. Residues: CASSRTGGASREQYF.

The CDR3 sequence is CSARGASGGTYNEQFF. The DNA of the CDR3 is TGCAGTGCTAGAGGGGCTAGCGGGGGGACCTACAATGAGCAGTTCTTC. The rearrangement uses TRBV20-1 and TRBJ2-1, with TRBD2 matching over 11 bases. The CDR3 extends over 16 amino acids. Germline V gives CDR1 DFQATT, CDR2 SNEGSKA (reference sequence). Losses at the gene ends were 1 base for V and 2 bases for J; bases not matched to a gene: 4.

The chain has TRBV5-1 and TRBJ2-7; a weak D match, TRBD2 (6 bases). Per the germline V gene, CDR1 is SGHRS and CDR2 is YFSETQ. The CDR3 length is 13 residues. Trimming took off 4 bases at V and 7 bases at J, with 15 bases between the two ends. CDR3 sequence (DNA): TGCGCCAGCAGCCCACCCCGGGGGTGGGAGCAGTACTTC. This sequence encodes CASSPPRGWEQYF.

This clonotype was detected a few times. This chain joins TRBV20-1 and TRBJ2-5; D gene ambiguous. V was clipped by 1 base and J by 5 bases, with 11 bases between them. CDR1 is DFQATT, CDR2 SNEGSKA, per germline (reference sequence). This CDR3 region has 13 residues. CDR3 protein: CSARAGFSETQYF. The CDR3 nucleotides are TGCAGTGCTAGAGCCGGGTTTTCGGAGACCCAGTACTTC.

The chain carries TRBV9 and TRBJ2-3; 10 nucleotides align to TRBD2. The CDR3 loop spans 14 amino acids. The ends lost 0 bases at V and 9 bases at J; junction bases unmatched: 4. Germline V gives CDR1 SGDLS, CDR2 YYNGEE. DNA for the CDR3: TGTGCCAGCAGCGTAGAGGCTAGCGGGGGAACGCAGTATTTT. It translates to CASSVEASGGTQYF.

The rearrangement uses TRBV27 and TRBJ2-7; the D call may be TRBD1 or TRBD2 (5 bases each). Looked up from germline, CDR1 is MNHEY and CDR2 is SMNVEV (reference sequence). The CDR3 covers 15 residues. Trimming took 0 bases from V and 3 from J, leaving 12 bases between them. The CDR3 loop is CASSLSPGAYYEQYF. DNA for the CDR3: TGTGCCAGCAGTTTATCTCCCGGGGCCTACTACGAGCAGTACTTC.

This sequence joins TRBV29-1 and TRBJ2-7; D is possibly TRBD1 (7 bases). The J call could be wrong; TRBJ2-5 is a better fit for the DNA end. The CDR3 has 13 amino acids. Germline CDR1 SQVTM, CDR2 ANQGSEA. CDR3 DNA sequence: TGCAGCGTCGCGGGACAGTGGTCGGAGACCCAGTACTTC. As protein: CSVAGQWSETQYF.

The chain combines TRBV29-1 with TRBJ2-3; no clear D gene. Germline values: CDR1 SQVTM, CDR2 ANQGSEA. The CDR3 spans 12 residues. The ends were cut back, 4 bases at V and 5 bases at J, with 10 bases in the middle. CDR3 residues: CSVVPEEDTQYF. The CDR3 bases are TGCAGCGTTGTTCCCGAGGAAGATACGCAGTATTTT.

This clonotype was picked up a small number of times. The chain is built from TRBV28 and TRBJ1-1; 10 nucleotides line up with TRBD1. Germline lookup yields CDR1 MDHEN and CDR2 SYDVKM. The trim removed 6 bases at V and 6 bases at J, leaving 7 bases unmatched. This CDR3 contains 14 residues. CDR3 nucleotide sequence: TGTGCCAGCAGGGGCGGACAGGGGGGAGCTGAAGCTTTCTTT. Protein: CASRGGQGGAEAFF.

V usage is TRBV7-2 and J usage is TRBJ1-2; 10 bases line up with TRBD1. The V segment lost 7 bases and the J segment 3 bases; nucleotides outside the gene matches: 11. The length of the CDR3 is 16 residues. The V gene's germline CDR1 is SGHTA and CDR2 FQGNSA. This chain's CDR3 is CASTFPPGTGDYGYTF. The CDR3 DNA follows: TGTGCCAGCACATTCCCCCCGGGGACAGGGGACTATGGCTACACCTTC.

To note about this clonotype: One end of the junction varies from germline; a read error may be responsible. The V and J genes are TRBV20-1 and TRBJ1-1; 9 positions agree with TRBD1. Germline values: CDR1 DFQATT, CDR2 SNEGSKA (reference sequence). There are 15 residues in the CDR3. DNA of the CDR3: TGCAGTGCTAGAGATCTCGGGACAGGGAACCCTGAAGCTTTCTTT. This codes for CSARDLGTGNPEAFF.

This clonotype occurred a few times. The CDR3 nucleotides read TGCAGTGCTAGAGTGGCCAGGGGGCTCTATGGCTACACCTTC. Protein product: CSARVARGLYGYTF. The chain has TRBV20-1 and TRBJ1-2, with TRBD1 matching 8 bases. The germline V gene has CDR1 DFQATT and CDR2 SNEGSKA (reference sequence). J lost 4 bases, V lost 1 base, and 5 bases had no gene match. CDR3 length: 14 amino acids.

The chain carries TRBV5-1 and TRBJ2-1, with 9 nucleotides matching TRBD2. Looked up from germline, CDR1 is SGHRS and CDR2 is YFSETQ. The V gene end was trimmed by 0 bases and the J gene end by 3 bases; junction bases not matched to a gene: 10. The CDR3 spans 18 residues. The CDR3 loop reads CASSLAPAAGGVYNEQFF. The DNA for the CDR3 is TGCGCCAGCAGCTTGGCCCCGGCGGCGGGAGGGGTCTACAATGAGCAGTTCTTC. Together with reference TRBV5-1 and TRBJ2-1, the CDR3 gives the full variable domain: KAGVTQTPRYLIKTRGQQVTLSCSPISGHRSVSWYQQTPGQGLQFLFEYFSETQRNKGNFPGRFSGRQFSNSRSEMNVSTLELGDSALYLCASSLAPAAGGVYNEQFFGPGTRLTVL.